These T cell receptor beta chains were read from a single sample in a study of T cells in Graves' hyperthyroidism and ophthalmopathy. TCRdb re-called the multiplex PCR reads through MiXCR, storing one row per CDR3 protein. The data contain around 350,000 distinct CDR3 sequences, around 13% of them singletons. Material for sequencing was blood. These receptors originate from a woman in her twenties or thirties with Graves' ophthalmopathy. Both conserved end residues are part of each CDR3. D genes are given only for firm matches. Size is omitted from some rows. Given values are once, few, many or a class for expanded clones.

TRBD2 | - | TRBJ2-1 | TRBV7-2 | TGTGCCAGCAGCTCTAGCGGGGGGGCTTTGGCTGAGCAGTTCTTC | CASSSSGGALAEQFF
- | few | TRBJ2-3 | TRBV7-3 | TGTGCCAGCAGCTTAAAGGTTAGCTTGAGCACAGATACGCAGTATTTT | CASSLKVSLSTDTQYF
- | many | TRBJ1-1 | TRBV3-1 | TGTGCCAGCAGCCGGACAAGACGCACTGAAGCTTTCTTT | CASSRTRRTEAFF
- | many | TRBJ1-5 | TRBV15 | TGTGCCACCAGCAGAGAACGGGACCGAAGCAATCAGCCCCAGCATTTT | CATSRERDRSNQPQHF
TRBD1 | many | TRBJ2-7 | TRBV5-1 | TGCGCCAGCAGCGCCGGGACAGGGTACGGGACCTACGAGCAGTACTTC | CASSAGTGYGTYEQYF
- | many | TRBJ1-1 | TRBV12-3/TRBV12-4 | TGTGCCAGCTATGCAAGCTTGAACACTGAAGCTTTCTTT | CASYASLNTEAFF
TRBD2 | - | TRBJ2-5 | TRBV5-4 | TGTGCCAGCAGGCTAGCGGGGGGCGGGGAGACCCAGTACTTC | CASRLAGGGETQYF
- | many | TRBJ2-7 | TRBV11-2 | TGTGCCAGCAGACTTCGTAGCCTTGACTCCTACGAGCAGTACTTC | CASRLRSLDSYEQYF
- | many | TRBJ2-5 | TRBV20-1 | TGCAGTGCCCGCGGGATTCTACAAGAGACCCAGTACTTC | CSARGILQETQYF
- | - | TRBJ2-7 | TRBV6-1 | TGTGCCAGCATCGATGTCGGGGGCGTGAAGGACGAGCAGTACTTC | CASIDVGGVKDEQYF
- | - | TRBJ2-1 | TRBV4-1 | TGCGCCAGCAGCCAATTCCCCGGAGGTGGCTCCTACAATGAGCAGTTCTTC | CASSQFPGGGSYNEQFF
TRBD2 | many | TRBJ2-7 | TRBV5-1 | TGCGCCAGCAGAAATAGCGGGGGCTCCTACGAGCAGTACTTC | CASRNSGGSYEQYF
TRBD1 | - | TRBJ1-2 | TRBV4-2 | TGTGCCAGCAGCCAAGGACAGGGCGAGGACTATGGCTACACCTTC | CASSQGQGEDYGYTF
- | - | TRBJ2-2 | TRBV27 | TGTGCCAGCAGTAGGGTGTGGGTGAGAGGGACCGGGGAGCTGTTTTTT | CASSRVWVRGTGELFF
TRBD2 | many | TRBJ2-3 | TRBV7-6 | TGTGCCAGCAGCTTTCTAGCGGGGGTAGGTCTGATGGCAGATACGCAGTATTTT | CASSFLAGVGLMADTQYF
- | - | TRBJ2-2 | TRBV15 | TGTGCCACCAGCAGAGGGCCCCCTTTCGGGGGGCCGGTGACCGGGGAGCTGTTTTTT | CATSRGPPFGGPVTGELFF